Shown below are 9 T cell receptor beta chains from a single sample sequenced in a study of shared clonotypes between healthy human individuals (dated by TCRdb to the early 2020s). Libraries were made using the immunoSEQ multiplex PCR assay. This is the immuneACCESS table as TCRdb keeps it, with only in-frame sequences that have V and J called. A part of the clones is gone; compared with another copy, unresolved V genes explain less than half, and the rest is unexplained. Present in this sample are about 980,000 clones, around 80% of which were seen just once. The top ten clones comprise roughly 1.5% of the sample. Sequenced sample: memory CD4+ T cells sorted from blood. Per the publication, the cell subset or site label means: CD45RA-negative fraction. The receptor set was obtained from a man aged 18 to 29 in good health.

This clone was observed a handful of times. J is TRBJ1-2 and V is TRBV6-1; no firm D call. The length of the CDR3 is 15 residues. The V end was cut by 2 bases, the J end by 8 bases, with 18 bases between. CDR1 MNHNS and CDR2 SASEGT come from the germline V gene. The CDR3 sequence is CASSELTGRIGGYTF. The DNA of the CDR3 is TGTGCCAGCAGTGAACTTACTGGACGTATAGGAGGCTACACCTTC.

The chain is built from TRBV9 and TRBJ2-7; 7 bases line up with TRBD2. This CDR3 is 14 amino acids long. V lost 0 bases, J lost 6 bases, and 6 bases stayed unmatched. Germline values: CDR1 SGDLS, CDR2 YYNGEE. The CDR3 here is CASSVASTSAEQYF. The CDR3 DNA sequence: TGTGCCAGCAGCGTAGCTTCAACTAGCGCCGAGCAGTACTTC.

The genes are TRBV10-1 and TRBJ2-2; 7 bases are a match to TRBD2. The V segment lost 6 bases and the J segment 6 bases; nucleotides outside the gene matches: 10. The germline V gene has CDR1 WNHNN and CDR2 SYGVQD (reference sequence). The CDR3 length is 15 residues. For the CDR3, the DNA is TGCGCCAGCAGCGCGGGGACTAAGGGTCCCGGGGAGCTGTTTTTT. Its protein product is CASSAGTKGPGELFF.

The rearrangement links TRBV30 to TRBJ1-3; TRBD1 might be the D (5 bases). Germline assignment: CDR1 GTSNPN and CDR2 SVGIG (reference sequence). V dropped 0 bases and J dropped 2 bases, with 26 bases sitting between them. This CDR3 spans 20 amino acids. The CDR3 is CAWSVNKFQGTASTGNTIYF. CDR3 sequence (DNA): TGTGCCTGGAGTGTTAATAAATTCCAGGGAACGGCAAGTACTGGAAACACCATATATTTT.

The chain uses TRBV9 and TRBJ2-2; 11 bases map to TRBD2. The CDR3 spans 16 residues. From germline, CDR1 is SGDLS and CDR2 YYNGEE. Trimming cost V 4 bases and J 9 bases; bases outside gene matches: 11. Here the CDR3 DNA reads TGTGCCAGCAGCCTGGGGACTAGCGGACTTAACCGGGAGCTGTTTTTT. Translated, it gives CASSLGTSGLNRELFF.

This clone was counted between two and nine times. The J gene is TRBJ2-5, the V gene TRBV5-1; D is undetermined. The length of the CDR3 is 13 residues. Trimming shortened V by 4 bases and J by 5 bases, and 12 bases separated the two germline ends. The V gene's germline CDR1 is SGHRS and CDR2 YFSETQ. CDR3 region: CASSTIQEETQYF. The CDR3 region has the DNA TGCGCCAGCAGCACAATCCAGGAGGAGACCCAGTACTTC.

Note on this clone: A far larger clone is only one base removed, so a read error is likely. This chain connects TRBV7-9 to TRBJ2-5; weak D call: TRBD2 (6 bases). CDR1 is SEHNR, CDR2 FQNEAQ, per germline (reference sequence). The CDR3 has 15 residues. The CDR3 loop reads CTSSPGTLGPETQYF. The CDR3 nucleotides read TGTACCAGCAGCCCCGGGACTTTAGGGCCCGAGACCCAGTACTTC.

In its sample, this clone was seen a few times. The chain is built from TRBV30 and TRBJ1-6; no reliable D call. In germline, CDR1 is GTSNPN, CDR2 SVGIG (reference sequence). V lost 0 bases to trimming and J lost 13 bases, with 19 bases between them. The CDR3 is made up of 15 amino acids. CDR3 in DNA: TGTGCCTGGAGTGTACTCGGGGAATGGGAGGCCCCCCTCCACTTT. Translated: CAWSVLGEWEAPLHF. Full variable domain (remainder filled in from reference TRBV30 and TRBJ1-6): SQTIHQWPATLVQPVGSPLSLECTVEGTSNPNLYWYRQAAGRGLQLLFYSVGIGQISSEVPQNLSASRPQDRQFILSSKKLLLSDSGFYLCAWSVLGEWEAPLHFGNGTRLTVT.

This clone was seen only a few times. This chain links TRBV6-5 with TRBJ2-7; 7 bases are shared with TRBD1. The CDR3 has 13 residues. J lost 6 bases, V lost 6 bases, and 8 bases had no gene match. Germline CDR1 reads MNHEY; CDR2 reads SVGAGI. The CDR3 nucleotides are TGTGCCAGCAGCTTTAACAGGGGTGGCGAGCAGTACTTC. It translates to CASSFNRGGEQYF.